This T cell receptor (beta chain) derives from a study of PD-L1 blockade in urothelial cancer. Study-level background: Patients started atezolizumab around 2014, 1,200 mg intravenously every 3 weeks. Blood yielded a median of around 150,000 T cells per sample.

Sequencing was performed with immunoSEQ multiplex PCR; in TCRdb, only in-frame clones are kept and a portion is missing. The repertoire has 45,000 or so clones, approximately 78% of them found once; the top ten carry 3% to 3.5%. Germline V gene lookup returns CDR1 MNHEY and CDR2 SVGAGI. This CDR3 is built from 12 residues. Trimming removed 6 bases from V and 5 bases from J, with 10 bases in between. Each individual provided 1 to 8 samples (taken pretreatment and on-treatment). This clonotype originated in a man in his 70s with urothelial cancer. The sample here was PBMCs, taken around atezolizumab (anti-PD-L1) treatment. The chain links TRBV6-5 to TRBJ2-5, with unresolved D. In DNA form, the CDR3 reads TGTGCCAGCAGCCGACATCGGGAGACCCAGTACTTC. The encoded protein is CASSRHRETQYF.